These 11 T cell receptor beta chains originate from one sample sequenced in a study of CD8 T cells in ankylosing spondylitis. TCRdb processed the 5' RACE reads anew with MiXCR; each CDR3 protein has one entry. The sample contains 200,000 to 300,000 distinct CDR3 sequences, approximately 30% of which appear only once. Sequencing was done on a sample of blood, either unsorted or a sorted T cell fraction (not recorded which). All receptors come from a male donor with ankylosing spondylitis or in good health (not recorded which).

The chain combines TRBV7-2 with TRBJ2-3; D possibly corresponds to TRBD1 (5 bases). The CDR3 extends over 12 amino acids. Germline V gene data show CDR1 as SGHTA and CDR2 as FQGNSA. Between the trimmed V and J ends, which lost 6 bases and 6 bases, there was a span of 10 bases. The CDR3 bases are TGTGCCAGCAGAGGGGCCGGGGATACGCAGTATTTT. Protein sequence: CASRGAGDTQYF.

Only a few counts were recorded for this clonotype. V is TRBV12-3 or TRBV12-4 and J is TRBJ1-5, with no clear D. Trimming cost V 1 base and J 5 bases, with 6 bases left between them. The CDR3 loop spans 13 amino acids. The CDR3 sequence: CASSLDSYQPQHF. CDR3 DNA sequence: TGTGCCAGCAGTTTAGACAGTTATCAGCCCCAGCATTTT.

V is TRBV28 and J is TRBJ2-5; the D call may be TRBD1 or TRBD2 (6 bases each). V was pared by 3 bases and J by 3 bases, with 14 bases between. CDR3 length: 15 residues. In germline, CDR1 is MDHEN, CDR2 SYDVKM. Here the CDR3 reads CASSLVGGREETQYF. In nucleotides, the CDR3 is TGTGCCAGCAGTTTGGTGGGGGGCAGAGAAGAGACCCAGTACTTC.

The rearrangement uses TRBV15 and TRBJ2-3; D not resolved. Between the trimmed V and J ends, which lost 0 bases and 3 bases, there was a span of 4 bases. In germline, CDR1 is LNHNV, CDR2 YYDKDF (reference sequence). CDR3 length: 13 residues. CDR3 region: CATSRDITDTQYF. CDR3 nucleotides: TGTGCCACCAGCAGAGATATAACAGATACGCAGTATTTT.

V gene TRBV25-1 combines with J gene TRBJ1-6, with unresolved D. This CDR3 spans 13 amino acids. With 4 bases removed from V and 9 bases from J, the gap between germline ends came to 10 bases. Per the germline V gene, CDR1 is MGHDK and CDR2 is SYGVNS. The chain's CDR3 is CASSGPRGSPLHF. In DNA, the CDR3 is TGTGCCAGCAGTGGCCCTCGAGGTTCACCCCTCCACTTT. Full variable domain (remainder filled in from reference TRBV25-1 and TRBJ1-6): EADIYQTPRYLVIGTGKKITLECSQTMGHDKMYWYQQDPGMELHLIHYSYGVNSTEKGDLSSESTVSRIRTEHFPLTLESARPSHTSQYLCASSGPRGSPLHFGNGTRLTVT.

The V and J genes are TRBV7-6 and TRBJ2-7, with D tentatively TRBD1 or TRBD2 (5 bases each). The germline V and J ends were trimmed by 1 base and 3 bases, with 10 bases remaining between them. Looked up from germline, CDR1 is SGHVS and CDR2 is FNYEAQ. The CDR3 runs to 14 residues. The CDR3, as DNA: TGTGCCAGCAGCTTAGGAGGGGCCGACTACGAGCAGTACTTC. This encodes CASSLGGADYEQYF.

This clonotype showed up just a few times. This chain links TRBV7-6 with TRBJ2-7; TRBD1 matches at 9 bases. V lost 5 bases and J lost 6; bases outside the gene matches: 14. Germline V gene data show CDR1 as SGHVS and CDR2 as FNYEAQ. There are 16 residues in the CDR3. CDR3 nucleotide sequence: TGTGCCAGCAGCCCCGGACAGGGGATCTTGTCCGGCGAGCAGTACTTC. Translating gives CASSPGQGILSGEQYF.

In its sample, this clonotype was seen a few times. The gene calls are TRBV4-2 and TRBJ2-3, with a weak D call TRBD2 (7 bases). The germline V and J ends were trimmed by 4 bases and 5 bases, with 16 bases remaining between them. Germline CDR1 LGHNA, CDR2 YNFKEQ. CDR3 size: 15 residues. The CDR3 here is CASSLGGVLGDTQYF. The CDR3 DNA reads TGTGCCAGCAGCCTAGGGGGGGTTCTGGGAGATACGCAGTATTTT.

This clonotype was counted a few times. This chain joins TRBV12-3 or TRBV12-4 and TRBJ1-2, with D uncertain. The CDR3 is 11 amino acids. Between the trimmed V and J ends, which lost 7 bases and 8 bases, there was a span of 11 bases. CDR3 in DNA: TGTGCCAGCACCAGCATGGGGGGCTACACCTTC. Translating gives CASTSMGGYTF.

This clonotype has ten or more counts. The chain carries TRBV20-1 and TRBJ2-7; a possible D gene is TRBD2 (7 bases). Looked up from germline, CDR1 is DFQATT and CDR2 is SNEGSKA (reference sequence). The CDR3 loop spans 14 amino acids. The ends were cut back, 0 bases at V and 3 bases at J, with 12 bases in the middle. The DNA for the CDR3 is TGCAGTGCTAGAGAGCGGGGGCCCCTCTACGAGCAGTACTTC. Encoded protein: CSARERGPLYEQYF.

CDR3 DNA: TGCGCCAGCAGCTCGCAACTAGCGGGGGGCCAAGAGACCCAGTACTTC. It yields the protein CASSSQLAGGQETQYF. The gene calls are TRBV5-1 and TRBJ2-5; 12 bases agree with TRBD2. V dropped 3 bases and J dropped 1; count of bases not matched to a gene: 4. Per the germline V gene, CDR1 is SGHRS and CDR2 is YFSETQ. This CDR3 is built from 16 residues.